The source of this T cell receptor (beta chain) is a study of blood T cell repertoires in COVID-19. Using immunoSEQ multiplex PCR, the repertoire was profiled, and TCRdb retains in-frame clones only, with some absent. The table lists over 120,000 clones, almost 80% of them singletons. The CDR3 length is 15 residues. Germline CDR1 and CDR2: WNHNN and SYGVQD (reference sequence). The V and J ends lost 3 bases and 3 bases, in that order; junction bases with no gene match: 5. The chain combines TRBV10-1 with TRBJ2-3; TRBD1 aligns across 8 bases. The sequencing input was PBMCs or T cells enriched from blood (not recorded which). The clonotype comes from a woman between 45 and 65 years old who had recovered from COVID-19. DNA of the CDR3: TGCGCCAGCAGTGATCGGCAGGGGGCGACAGATACGCAGTATTTT. It yields the protein CASSDRQGATDTQYF.